A selection of T cell receptor beta chains follows, all from one sample in a study of post-analysis software for immune sequencing data. MiXCR, applied by TCRdb to the PCR reads, yields one record per CDR3 protein. Among 800,000 to 950,000 distinct CDR3 sequences listed, roughly 50% were seen once. The sequencing sample was made of blood. The receptors here all came from a girl aged 5-17 years with multiple sclerosis. The CDR3 runs from the conserved cysteine through the conserved F or W. The order of the fields is V gene, clone size, J gene, D gene, CDR3 protein, CDR3 DNA. A D gene is named only where the DNA matches it firmly. The size field is filled for only some rows; it gives once, few, many or a size class.

v_gene: TRBV29-1
abundance: NA
j_gene: TRBJ2-1
d_gene: NA
CDR3aa: CGVDWVFHDNEQFF
CDR3nt: TGCGGCGTTGATTGGGTCTTCCATGACAATGAGCAGTTCTTC

v_gene: TRBV25-1
abundance: NA
j_gene: TRBJ2-3
d_gene: NA
CDR3aa: CASSPRLVTDTQYF
CDR3nt: TGTGCCAGCAGCCCTCGGCTCGTCACAGATACGCAGTATTTT

v_gene: TRBV29-1
abundance: few
j_gene: TRBJ1-1
d_gene: NA
CDR3aa: CSVTVGNRPEAFF
CDR3nt: TGCAGCGTTACTGTAGGAAATCGTCCCGAAGCTTTCTTT

v_gene: TRBV16
abundance: few
j_gene: TRBJ1-2
d_gene: NA
CDR3aa: CASSQSQPANYGYTF
CDR3nt: TGTGCCAGCAGCCAATCACAGCCAGCTAACTATGGCTACACCTTC

v_gene: TRBV9
abundance: NA
j_gene: TRBJ2-7
d_gene: NA
CDR3aa: CASSAPGFPGEQYF
CDR3nt: TGTGCCAGCAGCGCACCGGGCTTCCCCGGCGAGCAGTACTTC

v_gene: TRBV5-1
abundance: NA
j_gene: TRBJ2-3
d_gene: TRBD2
CDR3aa: CASSLELAETDTQYF
CDR3nt: TGCGCCAGCAGCTTGGAACTAGCGGAGACAGATACGCAGTATTTT

v_gene: TRBV13
abundance: NA
j_gene: TRBJ2-3
d_gene: TRBD2
CDR3aa: CASSPETSLRTDTQYF
CDR3nt: TGTGCCAGCAGCCCAGAGACTAGCCTCCGCACAGATACGCAGTATTTT

v_gene: TRBV10-3
abundance: NA
j_gene: TRBJ2-7
d_gene: TRBD2
CDR3aa: CAISESASGTYEQYF
CDR3nt: TGTGCCATCAGTGAGTCGGCTAGCGGGACCTACGAGCAGTACTTC

v_gene: TRBV7-9
abundance: NA
j_gene: TRBJ2-4
d_gene: TRBD1
CDR3aa: CASSAPTGNLAKNIQYF
CDR3nt: TGTGCCAGCAGCGCCCCGACAGGGAACTTAGCCAAAAACATTCAGTACTTC

v_gene: TRBV29-1
abundance: NA
j_gene: TRBJ2-7
d_gene: TRBD1
CDR3aa: CSVEDRGHNEQYF
CDR3nt: TGCAGCGTTGAGGACAGGGGGCACAACGAGCAGTACTTC

v_gene: TRBV20-1
abundance: few
j_gene: TRBJ1-4
d_gene: TRBD1
CDR3aa: CSAGRGHTTNEKLFF
CDR3nt: TGCAGTGCTGGCAGGGGGCACACAACTAATGAAAAACTGTTTTTT

v_gene: TRBV7-9
abundance: NA
j_gene: TRBJ2-5
d_gene: TRBD1
CDR3aa: CASRTRGLGEETQYF
CDR3nt: TGTGCCAGTCGTACCAGGGGGCTCGGCGAGGAGACCCAGTACTTC

v_gene: TRBV7-4
abundance: NA
j_gene: TRBJ2-7
d_gene: NA
CDR3aa: CASSLPLGPPYEQYF
CDR3nt: TGTGCCAGCAGCTTACCCCTAGGACCCCCCTACGAGCAGTACTTC

v_gene: TRBV6-5
abundance: NA
j_gene: TRBJ2-7
d_gene: NA
CDR3aa: CASSYSPRGSYEQYF
CDR3nt: TGTGCCAGCAGTTACAGTCCCCGGGGGTCCTACGAGCAGTACTTC

v_gene: TRBV7-9
abundance: NA
j_gene: TRBJ1-1
d_gene: NA
CDR3aa: CASNTFRGNTEAFF
CDR3nt: TGTGCCAGCAACACCTTTAGGGGGAACACTGAAGCTTTCTTT

v_gene: TRBV20-1
abundance: NA
j_gene: TRBJ2-3
d_gene: TRBD2
CDR3aa: CSARDTSRSSGRVTDTQYF
CDR3nt: TGCAGTGCTAGAGATACTTCGAGATCTAGCGGGAGGGTCACAGATACGCAGTATTTT

v_gene: TRBV5-6
abundance: NA
j_gene: TRBJ1-5
d_gene: NA
CDR3aa: CASSLGRTRQPQHF
CDR3nt: TGTGCCAGCAGCCTTGGCCGGACGCGGCAGCCCCAGCATTTT

v_gene: TRBV6-1
abundance: few
j_gene: TRBJ1-2
d_gene: NA
CDR3aa: CASGMRLANYGYTF
CDR3nt: TGTGCCAGCGGAATGAGGTTAGCTAACTATGGCTACACCTTC

v_gene: TRBV7-6
abundance: once
j_gene: TRBJ2-6
d_gene: NA
CDR3aa: CASSLALGTRISGANVRTF
CDR3nt: TGTGCCAGCAGCTTAGCGTTGGGGACACGCATCTCTGGGGCCAACGTCCGGACTTTC

v_gene: TRBV29-1
abundance: NA
j_gene: TRBJ1-2
d_gene: NA
CDR3aa: CSVPTEDYSYTF
CDR3nt: TGCAGCGTTCCGACAGAGGACTATAGCTACACCTTC

v_gene: TRBV10-3
abundance: NA
j_gene: TRBJ2-3
d_gene: NA
CDR3aa: CAISVANGADTQYF
CDR3nt: TGTGCCATCAGTGTAGCGAATGGGGCAGATACGCAGTATTTT

v_gene: TRBV5-1
abundance: NA
j_gene: TRBJ1-2
d_gene: TRBD1
CDR3aa: CASSRGDRAYGYTF
CDR3nt: TGCGCCAGCAGCCGGGGGGACAGGGCCTATGGCTACACCTTC

v_gene: TRBV20-1
abundance: few
j_gene: TRBJ2-5
d_gene: NA
CDR3aa: CSASRVQETQYF
CDR3nt: TGCAGTGCCTCGAGGGTCCAAGAGACCCAGTACTTC

v_gene: TRBV5-5
abundance: NA
j_gene: TRBJ1-1
d_gene: TRBD1
CDR3aa: CASSSSGQGHTEAFF
CDR3nt: TGTGCCAGCAGCTCCTCGGGACAGGGACACACTGAAGCTTTCTTT

v_gene: TRBV14
abundance: NA
j_gene: TRBJ2-5
d_gene: NA
CDR3aa: CASSQDLGSGTQYF
CDR3nt: TGTGCCAGCAGCCAAGACTTAGGGAGCGGGACCCAGTACTTC

v_gene: TRBV20-1
abundance: few
j_gene: TRBJ2-3
d_gene: NA
CDR3aa: CSARYFTDTQYF
CDR3nt: TGCAGTGCTAGATACTTCACAGATACGCAGTATTTT

v_gene: TRBV2
abundance: NA
j_gene: TRBJ2-7
d_gene: NA
CDR3aa: CASSEGRGTYEQYF
CDR3nt: TGTGCCAGCAGTGAAGGACGGGGGACGTACGAGCAGTACTTC